The clone carrying this TCR beta chain has just one count. No antigen is known for it. The record originates from a study of shared clonotypes between healthy human individuals. Turning to the study itself: Each donor's CD4 naive and CD4 memory cells filled three plates apiece, CD8 naive two, and CD8 memory one. Overall study results and limits: Sharing across four donors was highest in naive CD4 (around 5%) and lowest in memory CD8 (approximately 0.4%).

Naive CD8 cells were CD45RO-negative, positively selected for CCR7, excluding terminally differentiated effector memory CD45RA+ cells. Among the donors, all were Caucasian adults who lived in Nashville, Tennessee. Trimming shortened V by 1 base and J by 5 bases, and 8 bases separated the two germline ends. The CDR3 sequence is 13 residues long. Per the germline V gene, CDR1 is LGHNA and CDR2 is YSLEER. The table came from immunoSEQ multiplex PCR; TCRdb's copy has only in-frame clones and leaves some out. This sample carries millions of clones, 93% of them seen once, and the ten largest clones take under 2%.

The source of this sequence is a young man in good health. Some clones in this sample may be carry-over from other donors' samples. The rearrangement links TRBV4-3 to TRBJ2-5; no definite D call. Sequenced material: naive CD8+ T cells from PBMCs. The chain's CDR3 is CASSQVLRETQYF. CDR3 DNA sequence: TGCGCCAGCAGCCAAGTCCTCCGGGAGACCCAGTACTTC.